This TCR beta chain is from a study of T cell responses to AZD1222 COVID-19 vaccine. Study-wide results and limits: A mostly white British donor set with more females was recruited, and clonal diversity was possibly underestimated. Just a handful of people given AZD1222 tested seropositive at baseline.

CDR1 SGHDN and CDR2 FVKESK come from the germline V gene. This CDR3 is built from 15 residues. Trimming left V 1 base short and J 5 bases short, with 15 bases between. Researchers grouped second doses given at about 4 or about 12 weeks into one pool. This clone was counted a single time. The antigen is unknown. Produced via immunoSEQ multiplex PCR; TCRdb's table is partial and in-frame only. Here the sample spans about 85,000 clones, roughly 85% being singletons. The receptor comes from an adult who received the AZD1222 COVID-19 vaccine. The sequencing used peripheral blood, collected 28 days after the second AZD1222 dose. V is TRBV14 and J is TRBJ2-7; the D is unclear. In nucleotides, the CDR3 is TGTGCCAGCAGCCAAGTTTGGGGAAGAGGCGACGAGCAGTACTTC. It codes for CASSQVWGRGDEQYF.